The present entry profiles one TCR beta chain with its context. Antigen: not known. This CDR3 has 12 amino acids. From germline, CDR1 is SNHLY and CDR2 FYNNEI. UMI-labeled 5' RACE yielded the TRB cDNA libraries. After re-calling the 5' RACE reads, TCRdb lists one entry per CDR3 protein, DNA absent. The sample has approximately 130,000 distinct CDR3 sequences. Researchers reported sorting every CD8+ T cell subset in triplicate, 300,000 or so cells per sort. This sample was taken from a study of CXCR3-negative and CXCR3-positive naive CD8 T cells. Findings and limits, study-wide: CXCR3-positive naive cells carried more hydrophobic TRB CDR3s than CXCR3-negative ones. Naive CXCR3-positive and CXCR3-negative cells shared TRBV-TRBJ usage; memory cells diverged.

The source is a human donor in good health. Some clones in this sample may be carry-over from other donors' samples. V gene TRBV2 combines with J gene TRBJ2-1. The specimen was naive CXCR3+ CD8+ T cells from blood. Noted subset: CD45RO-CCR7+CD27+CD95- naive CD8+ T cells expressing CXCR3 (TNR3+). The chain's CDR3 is CASKGSYNEQFF. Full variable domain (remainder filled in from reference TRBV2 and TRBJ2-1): EPEVTQTPSHQVTQMGQEVILRCVPISNHLYFYWYRQILGQKVEFLVSFYNNEISEKSEIFDDQFSVERPDGSNFTLKIRSTKLEDSAMYFCASKGSYNEQFFGPGTRLTVL.